The rows below give T cell receptor beta chains drawn from one sample of a study of long-term antiretroviral therapy in people with HIV. Using immunoSEQ multiplex PCR, the repertoire was profiled, and TCRdb retains in-frame clones only, with some absent. The table includes over 30,000 clones, 60% to 85% detected once. Specimen: unsorted PBMCs, collected 2 years after starting antiretroviral therapy. The receptors were gathered from a woman between 50 and 59 years old with HIV. The CDR3 runs from the conserved cysteine through the conserved F or W. A D gene is named only where the DNA matches it firmly. The size of a clone is reported for some rows only, either as once, few or many, or as a class for expanded clones.

d_gene	v_gene	j_gene	abundance	len	CDR3nt	CDR3aa
TRBD1	TRBV12-5	TRBJ2-6	-	18	TGTGCTAGTGGTTTGGCGAAACAGGGGTTGGGTGGGGCCAACGTCCTGACTTTC	CASGLAKQGLGGANVLTF
TRBD2	TRBV7-2	TRBJ2-3	-	15	TGTGCCAGCAGCCACGGACTAGCGGGAGCCGATACGCAGTATTTT	CASSHGLAGADTQYF
-	TRBV6-1	TRBJ1-6	-	15	TGTGCCAGCAGTGAACGGGGGGACGGGTATTCACCCCTCCACTTT	CASSERGDGYSPLHF
TRBD1	TRBV27	TRBJ1-5	-	16	TGTGCCAGCAGGAACCAGGGGGCACATAGCAATCAGCCCCAGCATTTT	CASRNQGAHSNQPQHF
-	TRBV30	TRBJ1-6	-	14	TGTGCCTGGACCTCAAACCTGAGAAATTCACCCCTCCACTTT	CAWTSNLRNSPLHF
TRBD1	TRBV5-1	TRBJ2-7	-	15	TGCGCCAGCAGCTTGGCCCCGACAGGGGGAAACGAGCAGTACTTC	CASSLAPTGGNEQYF
-	TRBV13	TRBJ2-7	-	15	TGTGCCAGCAGCACAGGTCCATTGGGCTCCTACGAGCAGTACTTC	CASSTGPLGSYEQYF
-	TRBV5-1	TRBJ1-3	-	14	TGCGCCAGCAGCTTAGAGTCTTCTGGAAACACCATATATTTT	CASSLESSGNTIYF
-	TRBV19	TRBJ1-1	once	16	TGTGCCAGTAGTAGTCAGTTCGGCCTCATGAACACTGAAGCTTTCTTT	CASSSQFGLMNTEAFF
TRBD2	TRBV7-6	TRBJ2-5	-	15	TGTGCCAGCAGCTCCAGACTAGCGGGGGCCGAGACCCAGTACTTC	CASSSRLAGAETQYF
-	TRBV5-6	TRBJ2-5	once	13	TGTGCCAGCAGCTTGGTGGCTGCTGGGACCCAGTACTTC	CASSLVAAGTQYF
-	TRBV7-2	TRBJ1-2	few	14	TGTGCCAGCAGCTTCCAGGACGGTTTTTATGGCTACACCTTC	CASSFQDGFYGYTF
-	TRBV27	TRBJ1-1	-	11	TGTGCCAGCAGTTTTATGGGCAGGGCTTTCTTT	CASSFMGRAFF
-	TRBV4-1	TRBJ2-3	once	15	TGCGCCAGCAGCCAAGATTCGGGACTTACGTATACGCAGTATTTT	CASSQDSGLTYTQYF
-	TRBV10-2	TRBJ2-5	-	12	TGCGCCAGCAGTGAGAACTCACAGACCCAGTACTTC	CASSENSQTQYF
TRBD1	TRBV19	TRBJ2-1	-	13	TGTGCCAGTATGGGGACAGCCCCCCAGGAGCAGTTCTTC	CASMGTAPQEQFF
-	TRBV2	TRBJ1-2	once	13	TGTGCCAGCAGTGTGGGGGCTGTCTATGGCTACACCTTC	CASSVGAVYGYTF
-	TRBV5-5	TRBJ1-4	-	15	TGTGCCAGCAGCTTGTTCCAGGGGATGGAAGAAAAACTGTTTTTT	CASSLFQGMEEKLFF
-	TRBV7-9	TRBJ1-1	few	14	TGTGCCAGCAGCATGGGGGCGGGGAACACTGAAGCTTTCTTT	CASSMGAGNTEAFF
-	TRBV21-1	TRBJ1-1	-	16	TGTGCCAGCAGCAAAGGTAACAGGACTATGAACACTGAAGCTTTCTTT	CASSKGNRTMNTEAFF
-	TRBV20-1	TRBJ2-3	-	11	TGCAGTGCTAGGATCACAGATACGCAGTATTTT	CSARITDTQYF
TRBD1	TRBV19	TRBJ1-5	once	12	TGTGCCAGCTTACAGGGGGGTCAGCCCCAGCATTTT	CASLQGGQPQHF
TRBD1	TRBV30	TRBJ1-2	few	12	TGTGCCTGGACCCTAACAGGGGATGGCTACACCTTC	CAWTLTGDGYTF
-	TRBV27	TRBJ2-2	-	13	TGTGCCAGCAGTTCCGAGGGGTCCGGGGAGCTGTTTTTT	CASSSEGSGELFF
-	TRBV18	TRBJ2-3	-	14	TGTGCCAGCTCTAAAGGTTGGGGCACAGATACGCAGTATTTT	CASSKGWGTDTQYF
-	TRBV11-2	TRBJ2-2	-	18	TGTGCCAGCAGCCCCCGCCCGGCAGGGATGACGAACACCGGGGAGCTGTTTTTT	CASSPRPAGMTNTGELFF
TRBD1	TRBV19	TRBJ1-6	-	16	TGTGCCAGTAGCCATAGGTTACAGGGGGCCCCTTCACCCCTCCACTTT	CASSHRLQGAPSPLHF
-	TRBV9	TRBJ2-7	-	15	TGTGCCAGCAGCCCCCGGACAAGCCCTACCCTAGAGCAGTACTTC	CASSPRTSPTLEQYF
-	TRBV10-3	TRBJ2-3	-	12	TGTGCCATCAGTGAGTGGCCAGATACGCAGTATTTT	CAISEWPDTQYF
-	TRBV18	TRBJ1-1	-	13	TGTGCCAGCTCACCAGGGGGGAACACTGAAGCTTTCTTT	CASSPGGNTEAFF
-	TRBV27	TRBJ1-2	-	15	TGTGCCAGCAGTTTACTGCAGGGATCTAACTATGGCTACACCTTC	CASSLLQGSNYGYTF
-	TRBV6-6	TRBJ2-1	-	16	TGTGCCAGCAGTTACGACCCTCTTGAGGCCTACAATGAGCAGTTCTTC	CASSYDPLEAYNEQFF
TRBD2	TRBV6-6	TRBJ2-3	-	16	TGTGCCAGCAGTTACGTCCAGCGGGGGGACACAGATACGCAGTATTTT	CASSYVQRGDTDTQYF
-	TRBV25-1	TRBJ1-4	-	14	TGTGCCAGCACCCAATCGACCATGAGCGAAAAACTGTTTTTT	CASTQSTMSEKLFF
-	TRBV27	TRBJ1-6	-	18	TGTGCCAGCAGTTTATTTGGCCAGAGGAGCTCCTATAATTCACCCCTCCACTTT	CASSLFGQRSSYNSPLHF
-	TRBV5-5	TRBJ1-5	-	14	TGTGCCAGCAGCTTGGAGACGAATAGTCAGCCCCAGCATTTT	CASSLETNSQPQHF
-	TRBV7-9	TRBJ2-3	few	15	TGTGCCAGCAGCCACGGGACATCCTCCCGGGATACGCAGTATTTT	CASSHGTSSRDTQYF
-	TRBV5-4	TRBJ2-5	-	14	TGTGCCAGCAGCTTACGAAATGAGGGGGAGACCCAGTACTTC	CASSLRNEGETQYF
-	TRBV5-4	TRBJ2-3	-	11	TGTGCCAGCAGCCGTTCAGATACGCAGTATTTT	CASSRSDTQYF
TRBD1	TRBV7-9	TRBJ2-5	-	16	TGTGCCAGCAGCTCCCTGGGACAGGGGAACTCAGAGACCCAGTACTTC	CASSSLGQGNSETQYF
TRBD1	TRBV5-1	TRBJ1-2	-	12	TGCGCCAGCAGCAACAGGGGCCTTGGCTACACCTTC	CASSNRGLGYTF
-	TRBV25-1	TRBJ2-1	-	15	TGTGCCAGCAGTCCGGGGTGGGGGTCCTACAATGAGCAGTTCTTC	CASSPGWGSYNEQFF
-	TRBV6-1	TRBJ1-2	-	15	TGTGCCAGCAGTGAATTGGGAATAGCTAACTATGGCTACACCTTC	CASSELGIANYGYTF
TRBD1	TRBV5-6	TRBJ2-1	-	16	TGTGCCAGCAGCCCGGAGGGGACAGGGGGCCGGAATGAGCAGTTCTTC	CASSPEGTGGRNEQFF
-	TRBV9	TRBJ2-3	-	16	TGTGCCAGCAGCGTGGGAGGGGGGGGCTATCCAGATACGCAGTATTTT	CASSVGGGGYPDTQYF
-	TRBV6-5	TRBJ1-4	-	15	TGTGCCAGCAGCCGAAATAGGGCAACTAATGAAAAACTGTTTTTT	CASSRNRATNEKLFF
TRBD1	TRBV5-3	TRBJ2-3	-	15	TGTGCCAGAAGCGGCTACAGGGGGCTTGAGGGTACGCAGTATTTT	CARSGYRGLEGTQYF